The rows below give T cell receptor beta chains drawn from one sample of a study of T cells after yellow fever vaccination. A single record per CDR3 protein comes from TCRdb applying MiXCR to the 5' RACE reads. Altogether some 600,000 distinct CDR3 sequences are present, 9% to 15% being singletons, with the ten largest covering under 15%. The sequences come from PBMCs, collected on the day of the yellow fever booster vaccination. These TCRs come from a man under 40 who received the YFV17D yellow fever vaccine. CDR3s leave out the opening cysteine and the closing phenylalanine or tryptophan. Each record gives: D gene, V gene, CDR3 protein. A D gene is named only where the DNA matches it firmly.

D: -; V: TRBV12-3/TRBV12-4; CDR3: ASSYSPPTEAF
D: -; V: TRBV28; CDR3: ASSLWEDYSTQY
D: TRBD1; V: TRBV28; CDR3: ASSLRDRVHGYT
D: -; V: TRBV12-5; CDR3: ASGLVGGYGYT
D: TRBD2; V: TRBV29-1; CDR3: SVEDLGGGTGELF
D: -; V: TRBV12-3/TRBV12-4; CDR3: ASSFDSGTEAF
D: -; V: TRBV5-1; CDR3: ATRPDRLNEQF
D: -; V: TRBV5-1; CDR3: ASSLQREQF
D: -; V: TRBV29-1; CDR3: SVGEPYEQY
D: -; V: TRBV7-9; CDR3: ASSFLLLTNEQF
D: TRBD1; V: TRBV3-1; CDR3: ASSQGIGGNEQY
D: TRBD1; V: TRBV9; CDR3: ASSARTGARDTQY
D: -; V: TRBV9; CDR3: ASSTWTSSDTQY
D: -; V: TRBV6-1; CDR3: ASSVVWEISTGELF
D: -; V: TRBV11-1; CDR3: ASSYGWGSRTGNTEAF
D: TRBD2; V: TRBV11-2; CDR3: ASSLDPFREGRDTQY
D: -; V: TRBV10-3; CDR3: AISEPGTKETQY
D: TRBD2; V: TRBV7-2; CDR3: ASSLELAASYEQY
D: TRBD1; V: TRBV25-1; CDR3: ASSGFQGALNTEAF
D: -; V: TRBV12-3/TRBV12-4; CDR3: ASSNLGDTQY
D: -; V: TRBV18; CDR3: ASSPPSLPYEQY
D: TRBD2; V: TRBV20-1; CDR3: SARDPSGNPQETQY
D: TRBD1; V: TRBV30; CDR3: AWSRDSQYTEAF
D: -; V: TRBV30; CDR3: AWSWGSGNEQF
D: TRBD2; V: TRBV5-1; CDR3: ASSFLTSGSGEQF
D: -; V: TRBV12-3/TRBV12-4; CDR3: ASSLFSATDTQY
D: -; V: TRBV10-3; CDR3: ASQGSVVEQY
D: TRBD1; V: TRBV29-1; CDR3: SAKDREGKKLF
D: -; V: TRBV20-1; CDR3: SAIGGTDTQY
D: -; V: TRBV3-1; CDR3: ASSRTNIQY
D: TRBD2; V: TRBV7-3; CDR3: ASSKRTSGVNNEQF
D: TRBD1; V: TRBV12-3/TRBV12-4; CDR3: ASSVMWTGEAYEQY
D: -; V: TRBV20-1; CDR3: SANEHPMNTEAF
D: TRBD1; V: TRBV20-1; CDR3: SARVWDSSNEKLF
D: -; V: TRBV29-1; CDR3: SVEGGQPTDTQY
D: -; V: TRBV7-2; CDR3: ASSLITDTDTQY
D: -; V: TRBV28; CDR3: ASNRRQKETQY
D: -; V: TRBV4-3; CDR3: ASSQEPDYLGEQY
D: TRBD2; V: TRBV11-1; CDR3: ASSLLGTSGRLSNEQF
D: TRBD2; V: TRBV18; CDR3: ASSFKGTSGKNEQF
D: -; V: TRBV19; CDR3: ASSIQGIGETQY
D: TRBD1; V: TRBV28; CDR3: ASSPGQAHSPLH
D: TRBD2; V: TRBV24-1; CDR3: ATSKRGYTDTQY
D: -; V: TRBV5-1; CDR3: ASSDRGTTAGELF
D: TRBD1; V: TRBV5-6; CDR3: ASSLGQDSYNEQF
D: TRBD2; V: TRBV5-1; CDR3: ASSLGLTSGSSYEQY
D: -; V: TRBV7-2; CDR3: ASSLVGGAF
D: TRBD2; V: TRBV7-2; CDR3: ASSLGPLAGREQF